This TCR beta chain stems from a study of T cells after yellow fever vaccination. Study observations and caveats: Across the CD4 and CD8 compartments, a small share of clonotypes was present in both.

Each CDR3 protein is one row after TCRdb ran MiXCR on the 5' RACE reads. The top ten clones hold more than 15% of a sample with around 360,000 distinct CDR3 sequences, 11% of them seen once. Trimming took off 4 bases at V and 6 bases at J, with 15 bases between the two ends. CDR3 length equals 13 residues. Germline V lookup: CDR1 SQVTM, CDR2 ANQGSEA. In this sample, this clonotype turned up many times. Its antigen is currently unknown. The clonotype comes from a man younger than 35 who received the YFV17D yellow fever vaccine. The starting material was PBMCs, obtained on the day of the first yellow fever vaccination. The V gene is TRBV29-1, the J gene TRBJ1-1; no firm D call. CDR3 coding DNA: TGCAGCGTTGTTGCTCGAGGGTCCTCTGAAGCTTTCTTT. It codes for CSVVARGSSEAFF.